The 8 T cell receptor beta chains below come from one sample, sequenced in a study of T cells in Graves' hyperthyroidism and ophthalmopathy. Regions amplified from RNA transcripts were the TCR beta CDR3 regions. HTBI primers drove first-round RT-PCR of the TCR CDR3. TCRdb recomputed calls from the multiplex PCR reads with MiXCR, one row per CDR3 protein. Of about 300,000 distinct CDR3 sequences in the sample, around a sixth were seen once. Source material: blood. These TCRs come from a man under 40 with Graves' hyperthyroidism.

This clonotype was seen ten or more times. The gene calls are TRBV10-3 and TRBJ1-1; TRBD1 might be the D (5 bases). V was clipped by 4 bases and J by 3 bases, with 12 bases between them. Germline loops: CDR1 ENHRY, CDR2 SYGVKD. The CDR3 runs 14 residues. In DNA, the CDR3 is TGTGCCATCAGTGCTAGGGAGGGGCACACTGAAGCTTTCTTT. This encodes CAISAREGHTEAFF.

The chain joins TRBV12-3 or TRBV12-4 to TRBJ1-1; TRBD1 might be the D (5 bases). Trimming left V 3 bases short and J 6 bases short, with 14 bases between. This CDR3 region has 14 residues. CDR3 in amino acids: CASSLAGRRAEAFF. As DNA, the CDR3 is TGTGCCAGCAGTTTGGCGGGGCGAAGGGCTGAAGCTTTCTTT.

Points on this clonotype: Just one base apart from a much larger clone, this may be a read error. The rearrangement joins TRBV7-6 to TRBJ2-1; possibly TRBD2 for D (6 bases). The CDR3 is 16 residues long. Looked up from germline, CDR1 is SGHVS and CDR2 is FNYEAQ. In DNA, the CDR3 is TGTGCCAGCAGCGAAAAACCGGGACTTAGCAACAATGGGCAGTTCTTC. Protein: CASSEKPGLSNNGQFF.

The chain combines TRBV4-2 with TRBJ2-2; 7 nucleotides align to TRBD2. The CDR3 covers 16 residues. Trimming cost V 2 bases and J 6 bases; bases outside gene matches: 9. The V gene's germline CDR1 is LGHNA and CDR2 YNFKEQ. CDR3 protein: CASSQLDLAASGELFF. The CDR3 bases are TGTGCCAGCAGCCAACTGGACCTAGCGGCCTCCGGGGAGCTGTTTTTT.

With regard to this clonotype: A much more abundant neighbour one base away suggests this may be a read error. The CDR3 coding sequence is TGTGCCATAAAAGCGGGAAACTACAATGAGCAGTTCTTC. This encodes CAIKAGNYNEQFF. The V call is TRBV10-3, the J call TRBJ2-1; 7 nucleotides agree with TRBD2. The germline gives CDR1 ENHRY, CDR2 SYGVKD. After removal of 9 bases from V and 3 bases from J, the junction contained 5 bases not matched to a gene. The CDR3 is made up of 13 amino acids.

This clonotype was counted many times. The V call is TRBV5-6, the J call TRBJ1-2; TRBD1 matches 10 bases. CDR1 is SGHDT, CDR2 YYEEEE, per germline. The CDR3 extends over 13 amino acids. V shed 3 bases and J 7 bases; nucleotides not matched to a gene: 3. CDR3 sequence reads: CASSWGDRGGYTF. The CDR3 DNA is TGTGCCAGCAGCTGGGGGGACAGGGGTGGCTACACCTTC.

In this sample, this clonotype turned up many times. The chain uses TRBV2 and TRBJ1-2; D possibly corresponds to TRBD1 (6 bases). This CDR3 has 17 residues. The ends were cut back, 2 bases at V and 5 bases at J, with 21 bases in the middle. Germline lookup yields CDR1 SNHLY and CDR2 FYNNEI. CDR3 DNA: TGTGCCAGCAGTGAAACTGCTTGGGGGAGAGGGGGATATGGCTACACCTTC. Translation: CASSETAWGRGGYGYTF.

The chain recombines TRBV5-6 with TRBJ2-3; 7 positions match TRBD1. CDR1 and CDR2 (germline): SGHDT, YYEEEE. The CDR3 spans 19 residues. Trimming cost V 0 bases and J 3 bases; bases outside gene matches: 16. CDR3 sequence (DNA): TGTGCCAGCAGCTTGGAGTGGACAGGCAATATGATCAGGACAGATACGCAGTATTTT. The encoded protein is CASSLEWTGNMIRTDTQYF.